These 19 T cell receptor beta chains originate from one sample sequenced in a study of radiotherapy plus CTLA-4 blockade in lung cancer. Clones were sequenced by immunoSEQ multiplex PCR, and TCRdb holds only the in-frame ones, with some missing. Of some 120,000 clones in the sample, approximately 80% were seen once. The source material was peripheral blood, sampled from a patient treated with radiotherapy plus ipilimumab. The source of these receptors is a human donor with non-small cell lung cancer that progressed on radiotherapy plus ipilimumab. Some clones in this sample may be carry-over from other donors' samples.

This chain links TRBV7-2 with TRBJ2-7; the D is unclear. Per the germline V gene, CDR1 is SGHTA and CDR2 is FQGNSA. The CDR3 consists of 13 residues. V dropped 0 bases and J dropped 2 bases, with 5 bases sitting between them. The CDR3 DNA sequence: TGTGCCAGCAGCTTAGCACGAACCTACGAGCAGTACTTC. Translation gives CASSLARTYEQYF.

This clone appeared a single time. V gene TRBV6-1 combines with J gene TRBJ1-5; D gene ambiguous. Germline assignment: CDR1 MNHNS and CDR2 SASEGT. The germline V and J ends were trimmed by 2 bases and 7 bases, with 9 bases remaining between them. CDR3 size: 13 residues. DNA for the CDR3: TGTGCCAGCAGTGAACGGAAAGAACAGCCCCAGCATTTT. Translating gives CASSERKEQPQHF.

This clone was counted only a few times. The J gene is TRBJ2-7, the V gene TRBV6-6; 7 bases fit TRBD2. Germline trimming cut 0 bases from V and 2 bases from J; bases unmatched to any gene: 7. The CDR3 length is 16 residues. The germline V gene has CDR1 MNHNY and CDR2 SVGAGI (reference sequence). CDR3 sequence reads: CASSYSPGRETYEQYF. The CDR3 DNA follows: TGTGCCAGCAGTTACTCTCCTGGGAGGGAAACCTACGAGCAGTACTTC.

This chain links TRBV19 with TRBJ2-2; D is uncertain. Germline V CDR1 and CDR2: LNHDA, SQIVND (reference sequence). Deletions cut 7 bases from V and 3 bases from J, with 9 bases between. The length of the CDR3 is 13 residues. The CDR3 region is CASTHLHTGELFF. DNA of the CDR3: TGTGCCAGTACCCATTTGCACACCGGGGAGCTGTTTTTT.

V is TRBV7-2 and J is TRBJ1-5, with 9 bases lining up with TRBD1. The CDR3 is 16 amino acids. V trimming: 5 bases; J trimming: 4 bases; junction bases outside the gene matches: 9. CDR1 and CDR2 from the germline V gene are SGHTA and FQGNSA. The CDR3 DNA follows: TGTGCCAGCAGCACCCGACAGGGGGATTTAAATCAGCCCCAGCATTTT. Amino acids: CASSTRQGDLNQPQHF. Complete variable domain (other parts from reference TRBV7-2 and TRBJ1-5): GAGVSQSPSNKVTEKGKDVELRCDPISGHTALYWYRQSLGQGLEFLIYFQGNSAPDKSGLPSDRFSAERTGGSVSTLTIQRTQQEDSAVYLCASSTRQGDLNQPQHFGDGTRLSIL.

The V call is TRBV7-8, the J call TRBJ1-5, with no clear D. The CDR3 consists of 15 residues. Per the germline V gene, CDR1 is SGHVS and CDR2 is FQNEAQ. Trimming removed 1 base from V and 0 bases from J, with 7 bases in between. This chain's CDR3 is CASSLGMISNQPQHF. CDR3 DNA: TGTGCCAGCAGCTTAGGGATGATTAGCAATCAGCCCCAGCATTTT.

V is TRBV28 and J is TRBJ1-4; D is perhaps TRBD1 (5 bases). This CDR3 comprises 15 residues. Per the germline V gene, CDR1 is MDHEN and CDR2 is SYDVKM. Trimming took off 6 bases at V and 0 bases at J, with 11 bases between the two ends. The CDR3 here is CASSSQVATNEKLFF. The CDR3 DNA reads TGTGCCAGCAGCTCACAGGTTGCAACTAATGAAAAACTGTTTTTT.

V usage is TRBV6-1 and J usage is TRBJ1-6; D is undetermined. CDR3 length: 12 amino acids. The V gene's germline CDR1 is MNHNS and CDR2 SASEGT. V dropped 7 bases and J dropped 8 bases, with 9 bases sitting between them. Here the CDR3 DNA reads TGTGCCAGCAACCCGCTGTATTCACCCCTCCACTTT. This codes for CASNPLYSPLHF.

The rearrangement joins TRBV9 to TRBJ2-7; D is uncertain. Looked up from germline, CDR1 is SGDLS and CDR2 is YYNGEE. Trimming pared 0 bases from V and 0 bases from J, leaving 7 bases between. The CDR3 loop spans 14 amino acids. The CDR3 is CASSVGYSSYEQYF. Here the CDR3 DNA reads TGTGCCAGCAGCGTAGGGTACAGCTCCTACGAGCAGTACTTC.

This chain links TRBV28 with TRBJ1-1, with 10 bases lining up with TRBD1. V shed 6 bases and J 1 base; nucleotides not matched to a gene: 11. The germline CDR1 and CDR2 sequences are MDHEN and SYDVKM. CDR3 length: 17 amino acids. The CDR3 reads CASRLNPGQGPNTEAFF. DNA for the CDR3: TGTGCCAGCAGGCTGAACCCGGGACAGGGGCCGAACACTGAAGCTTTCTTT.

The chain joins TRBV10-3 to TRBJ1-3; 7 nucleotides align to TRBD1. V shed 8 bases and J 4 bases; nucleotides not matched to a gene: 5. The CDR3 totals 13 residues. Germline assignment: CDR1 ENHRY and CDR2 SYGVKD. CDR3 amino acids: CAIGTELGNTIYF. In DNA form, the CDR3 reads TGTGCCATCGGGACAGAACTCGGAAACACCATATATTTT.

The chain is built from TRBV27 and TRBJ2-3; TRBD1 agrees at 9 bases. This CDR3 contains 17 residues. CDR1 and CDR2 (germline): MNHEY, SMNVEV (reference sequence). The V segment lost 5 bases and the J segment 2 bases; nucleotides outside the gene matches: 11. The CDR3 spells CASSLHIGTGYTDTQYF. CDR3 DNA: TGTGCCAGCAGTCTCCATATCGGGACAGGGTACACAGATACGCAGTATTTT.

This chain connects TRBV5-4 to TRBJ2-5; the match to TRBD1 covers 12 bases. The V and J ends lost 0 bases and 5 bases, in that order; junction bases with no gene match: 8. The CDR3 loop spans 17 amino acids. CDR1 and CDR2 from the germline V gene are SGHNT and YYREEE (reference sequence). The CDR3 sequence: CASSLAPGQGAWETQYF. CDR3 nucleotides: TGTGCCAGCAGCTTGGCTCCGGGACAGGGGGCCTGGGAGACCCAGTACTTC.

DNA of the CDR3: TGTGCCAGCAGCCTCCCAGACCCCCCGGCCGGGTCCAGGGGGAAGTATTTT. Translating gives CASSLPDPPAGSRGKYF. This sequence joins TRBV4-2 and TRBJ2-3; 7 positions agree with TRBD1. CDR3 length equals 17 residues. The V gene's germline CDR1 is LGHNA and CDR2 YNFKEQ. With V trimmed by 4 bases and J by 13 bases, 23 bases remained unmatched.

In its sample, this clone was seen a few times. The rearrangement joins TRBV19 to TRBJ1-6; D gene uncertain. Trimming took off 3 bases at V and 10 bases at J, with 7 bases between the two ends. Per the germline V gene, CDR1 is LNHDA and CDR2 is SQIVND (reference sequence). The CDR3 contains 12 residues. DNA of the CDR3: TGTGCCAGTAGTATCAGCGGCTCACCCCTCCACTTT. Protein product: CASSISGSPLHF.

The rearrangement joins TRBV10-3 to TRBJ2-7; D is unclear. The CDR3 is made up of 12 amino acids. Trimming took 6 bases from V and 3 from J, leaving 9 bases between them. Germline CDR1 reads ENHRY; CDR2 reads SYGVKD. CDR3 nucleotides: TGTGCCATCAGAAGGAAGGGCTACGAGCAGTACTTC. This codes for CAIRRKGYEQYF.

The chain recombines TRBV11-3 with TRBJ2-1; 10 bases are a match to TRBD2. The trim removed 1 base at V and 9 bases at J, leaving 6 bases unmatched. The CDR3 is 15 residues long. Germline loops: CDR1 SGHNT, CDR2 YENEEA. In nucleotides, the CDR3 is TGTGCCAGCAGCTTAGCAGCGGGGGGGCTGGGTGAGCAGTTCTTC. It translates to CASSLAAGGLGEQFF. Using reference TRBV11-3 and TRBJ2-1 for the parts outside the CDR3, the full variable domain is EAGVVQSPRYKIIEKKQPVAFWCNPISGHNTLYWYLQNLGQGPELLIRYENEEAVDDSQLPKDRFSAERLKGVDSTLKIQPAELGDSAVYLCASSLAAGGLGEQFFGPGTRLTVL.

This clone appeared a few times. The chain couples TRBV6-6 to TRBJ2-7; 8 bases map to TRBD2. V shed 7 bases and J 3 bases; nucleotides not matched to a gene: 5. Germline-derived CDR1 and CDR2 are MNHNY and SVGAGI (reference sequence). CDR3 size: 13 residues. The CDR3 here is CASTSSGGYEQYF. CDR3 nucleotides: TGTGCCAGCACCTCCAGCGGGGGCTACGAGCAGTACTTC.

The chain uses TRBV7-9 and TRBJ2-7, with D uncertain. The length of the CDR3 is 12 residues. The ends were cut back, 1 base at V and 4 bases at J, with 5 bases in the middle. Germline CDR1 is SEHNR and CDR2 is FQNEAQ (reference sequence). CDR3 sequence: CASSLVPYEQYF. In nucleotides, the CDR3 is TGTGCCAGCAGCTTAGTCCCTTACGAGCAGTACTTC. The whole variable domain, remainder taken from reference TRBV7-9 and TRBJ2-7, is DTGVSQNPRHKITKRGQNVTFRCDPISEHNRLYWYRQTLGQGPEFLTYFQNEAQLEKSRLLSDRFSAERPKGSFSTLEIQRTEQGDSAMYLCASSLVPYEQYFGPGTRLTVT.